This T cell receptor beta chain was recovered during a study of blood T cell repertoires in COVID-19. Study-level background: Some COVID-19 samples were acute and others convalescent; all came from the United States, Italy and Spain. From T cells, B-cell-depleted T cells, or PBMCs came the material, which was cDNA or gDNA.

Germline V lookup: CDR1 SGHTA, CDR2 FQGNSA. CDR3 length equals 13 residues. The germline V and J ends were trimmed by 3 bases and 8 bases, with 11 bases remaining between them. Authors' analysis steps: Amplification of reference gene primers was used by the study to estimate nucleated cell counts. TCRdb's table, derived via immunoSEQ multiplex PCR, lists solely in-frame clones and lacks some. V and J calls and clone size are copied from that table; D and trimming were computed from the DNA. The profile covers over 200,000 clones, with around 84% appearing a single time and 15% to 20% taken by the ten largest.

Sequences were obtained from peripheral blood. The receptor was isolated from a woman of 80 years or more with active or convalescent COVID-19. The chain couples TRBV7-2 to TRBJ1-5; D unresolved. CDR3 residues: CASSFSQRKPQHF. CDR3 sequence (DNA): TGTGCCAGCAGCTTTTCGCAGAGGAAGCCCCAGCATTTT.